The 18 T cell receptor beta chains below all came from one sample that was sequenced in a study of blood T cells in healthy people across ages. The use of a sample-barcoded 5' primer and a J-beta primer mix characterized a second PCR of about 6 to 11 cycles. TCRdb analysed the 5' RACE reads with MiXCR anew, one entry per CDR3 protein. The repertoire holds 1.5 million to 2 million distinct CDR3 sequences, with roughly 52% as singletons. Sequencing was performed on blood. These receptors were obtained from a woman aged 40 to 55 in good health.

This clonotype was seen a handful of times. The CDR3 loop is CSARGQGALEEQFF. Here the CDR3 DNA reads TGCAGTGCTAGGGGCCAGGGGGCCTTGGAGGAGCAGTTCTTC. The rearrangement uses TRBV20-1 and TRBJ2-1; 8 bases align to TRBD1. This CDR3 spans 14 amino acids. Trimming took 3 bases from V and 10 from J; bases not matched to a gene: 11. The germline V gene has CDR1 DFQATT and CDR2 SNEGSKA (reference sequence).

The V and J genes are TRBV24-1 and TRBJ2-4, with D possibly TRBD1 on 6 matching bases. CDR3 size: 14 residues. Germline V CDR1 and CDR2: KGHDR, SFDVKD. V was clipped by 4 bases and J by 9 bases, with 15 bases between them. The CDR3 bases are TGTGCCACCAGTGACCGGGCAGGGGTAGGCATTCAGTACTTC. Protein sequence: CATSDRAGVGIQYF.

The rearrangement joins TRBV6-6 to TRBJ2-3; D is undetermined. Deletions cut 5 bases from V and 8 bases from J, with 14 bases between. Germline CDR1 and CDR2: MNHNY and SVGAGI (reference sequence). This CDR3 is built from 13 residues. The CDR3 bases are TGTGCCAGCAGTATAGACAAGAGTGTTACGCAGTATTTT. It specifies CASSIDKSVTQYF.

V gene TRBV6-5 combines with J gene TRBJ2-7, with D possibly TRBD1 on 6 matching bases. There are 16 residues in the CDR3. CDR1 is MNHEY and CDR2 is SVGAGI in the germline V gene. Trimming took off 0 bases at V and 4 bases at J, with 16 bases between the two ends. The CDR3 DNA reads TGTGCCAGCAGTTACTCGACAGGAGAAAGTCTATACGAGCAGTACTTC. This sequence encodes CASSYSTGESLYEQYF.

Only a few counts were recorded for this clonotype. The genes are TRBV12-3 or TRBV12-4 and TRBJ2-3; 9 bases map to TRBD2. The ends lost 6 bases at V and 2 bases at J; junction bases unmatched: 15. This CDR3 has 18 residues. In DNA form, the CDR3 reads TGTGCCAGCAGCAGCCTGGGGCGGGGGGGCCTCCACACAGATACGCAGTATTTT. It translates to CASSSLGRGGLHTDTQYF.

CDR3 coding DNA: TGTGCCAGCAGCTCAAGGGGCAGGGCTGGGGCCAACGTCCTGACTTTC. Encoded protein: CASSSRGRAGANVLTF. The V call is TRBV7-2, the J call TRBJ2-6; TRBD1 might be the D (5 bases). This CDR3 is 16 amino acids long. The V end was cut by 4 bases, the J end by 2 bases, with 12 bases between. Germline CDR1 SGHTA, CDR2 FQGNSA. Complete variable domain (other parts from reference TRBV7-2 and TRBJ2-6): GAGVSQSPSNKVTEKGKDVELRCDPISGHTALYWYRQSLGQGLEFLIYFQGNSAPDKSGLPSDRFSAERTGGSVSTLTIQRTQQEDSAVYLCASSSRGRAGANVLTFGAGSRLTVL.

This sequence joins TRBV28 and TRBJ2-2, with 14 bases fitting TRBD2. The V and J ends lost 1 base and 2 bases, in that order; junction bases with no gene match: 6. Germline lookup yields CDR1 MDHEN and CDR2 SYDVKM. This CDR3 contains 19 residues. This chain's CDR3 is CASSLYPGTSGGNTGELFF. The CDR3 DNA reads TGTGCCAGCAGTTTATACCCGGGGACTAGCGGGGGCAACACCGGGGAGCTGTTTTTT. The full variable domain, its missing parts supplied by reference TRBV28 and TRBJ2-2, is DVKVTQSSRYLVKRTGEKVFLECVQDMDHENMFWYRQDPGLGLRLIYFSYDVKMKEKGDIPEGYSVSREKKERFSLILESASTNQTSMYLCASSLYPGTSGGNTGELFFGEGSRLTVL.

This clonotype was recorded a few times. The rearrangement uses TRBV5-5 and TRBJ2-5, with D maybe TRBD1 (6 bases). CDR1 SGHKS and CDR2 YYEKEE come from the germline V gene (reference sequence). V lost 4 bases, J lost 5 bases, and 27 bases lay in between. CDR3 length: 18 residues. The CDR3 bases are TGTGCCAGCAGCCCGAAACCATACCGGGACACACCCTGGGAGACCCAGTACTTC. It codes for CASSPKPYRDTPWETQYF.

The CDR3: CASSNSGTGLLPLHF. The CDR3 DNA follows: TGTGCCAGCAGCAACTCCGGGACAGGGCTGTTGCCCCTCCACTTT. J is TRBJ1-6 and V is TRBV27; TRBD1 matches 9 bases. CDR3 size: 15 residues. The germline gives CDR1 MNHEY, CDR2 SMNVEV (reference sequence). V trimming: 6 bases; J trimming: 13 bases; junction bases outside the gene matches: 13.

The chain has TRBV24-1 and TRBJ2-4; the match to TRBD1 covers 10 bases. CDR1 is KGHDR and CDR2 is SFDVKD in the germline V gene. The V gene end was trimmed by 2 bases and the J gene end by 3 bases; junction bases not matched to a gene: 12. CDR3 length: 19 amino acids. CDR3 DNA sequence: TGTGCCACCAGTGATTCCCCGACGACAGGGGGCTTCGACAAAAACATTCAGTACTTC. It specifies CATSDSPTTGGFDKNIQYF.

This clonotype was seen more than once but under ten times. V and J are TRBV5-5 and TRBJ1-2, with unresolved D. The CDR3 loop spans 15 amino acids. CDR1 and CDR2 from the germline V gene are SGHKS and YYEKEE (reference sequence). V shed 2 bases and J shed 2 bases, with 13 bases lying between them. The CDR3 protein is CASSFDGPPNYGYTF. The DNA for the CDR3 is TGTGCCAGCAGCTTCGACGGGCCTCCGAACTATGGCTACACCTTC.

This clonotype was found a few times. J is TRBJ2-1 and V is TRBV4-3; 14 nucleotides align to TRBD2. The CDR3 covers 18 residues. J was trimmed by 6 bases and V by 2 bases; bases with no gene match: 9. Germline-derived CDR1 and CDR2 are LGHNA and YSLEER. This CDR3 is CASSQFGGLAGALNEQFF. The CDR3 region has the DNA TGCGCCAGCAGCCAATTTGGGGGACTAGCGGGGGCTCTCAATGAGCAGTTCTTC.

This chain links TRBV7-9 with TRBJ1-1; D might be TRBD1 (5 bases). The germline V gene encodes CDR1 SEHNR and CDR2 FQNEAQ (reference sequence). CDR3 length: 16 residues. V gave up 1 base and J gave up 1 base, with 13 bases separating them. This CDR3 reads CASSLEGSISNTEAFF. Here the CDR3 DNA reads TGTGCCAGCAGCTTAGAGGGGAGCATATCGAACACTGAAGCTTTCTTT.

This chain links TRBV6-1 with TRBJ2-3, with D uncertain. V was shortened by 5 bases and J by 4 bases, with 10 bases between the two germline ends. Germline values: CDR1 MNHNS, CDR2 SASEGT. CDR3 length: 13 amino acids. CDR3 protein: CASSITMADTQYF. The CDR3 DNA reads TGTGCCAGCAGTATTACCATGGCAGATACGCAGTATTTT.

The chain recombines TRBV11-2 with TRBJ2-1, with 7 bases fitting TRBD1. This CDR3 has 15 residues. V lost 3 bases and J lost 3; bases outside the gene matches: 5. The germline V gene encodes CDR1 SGHAT and CDR2 FQNNGV. CDR3 DNA: TGTGCCAGCAGCTTGGTAGACAGGGTCTACAATGAGCAGTTCTTC. Protein product: CASSLVDRVYNEQFF. The full variable domain, rest sourced from reference TRBV11-2 and TRBJ2-1, is EAGVAQSPRYKIIEKRQSVAFWCNPISGHATLYWYQQILGQGPKLLIQFQNNGVVDDSQLPKDRFSAERLKGVDSTLKIQPAKLEDSAVYLCASSLVDRVYNEQFFGPGTRLTVL.

This clonotype has just a few counts. The chain is built from TRBV4-3 and TRBJ2-3, with D possibly called TRBD1 or TRBD2 (6 bases each). Looked up from germline, CDR1 is LGHNA and CDR2 is YSLEER. This CDR3 spans 13 amino acids. The V and J ends lost 6 bases and 4 bases respectively, with 11 bases between them. The CDR3 is CASSNREADTQYF. DNA for the CDR3: TGCGCCAGCAGTAACAGGGAGGCAGATACGCAGTATTTT.

The chain couples TRBV12-3 or TRBV12-4 to TRBJ1-2; the D gene is possibly TRBD1 (6 bases). Trimming removed 6 bases at V and 8 bases at J, with 19 bases between. This CDR3 comprises 14 residues. This chain's CDR3 is CASSLVGHLMGYTF. CDR3 sequence (DNA): TGTGCCAGCAGCCTAGTGGGACATCTGATGGGCTACACCTTC.

This clonotype occurred a few times. This rearrangement joins TRBV27 to TRBJ2-5; the D is unclear. Germline CDR1 and CDR2: MNHEY and SMNVEV (reference sequence). This CDR3 contains 16 residues. V dropped 3 bases and J dropped 2 bases, with 16 bases sitting between them. The CDR3 protein is CASSFNQYTQQETQYF. The CDR3 DNA is TGTGCCAGCAGTTTCAACCAATACACCCAGCAAGAGACCCAGTACTTC.